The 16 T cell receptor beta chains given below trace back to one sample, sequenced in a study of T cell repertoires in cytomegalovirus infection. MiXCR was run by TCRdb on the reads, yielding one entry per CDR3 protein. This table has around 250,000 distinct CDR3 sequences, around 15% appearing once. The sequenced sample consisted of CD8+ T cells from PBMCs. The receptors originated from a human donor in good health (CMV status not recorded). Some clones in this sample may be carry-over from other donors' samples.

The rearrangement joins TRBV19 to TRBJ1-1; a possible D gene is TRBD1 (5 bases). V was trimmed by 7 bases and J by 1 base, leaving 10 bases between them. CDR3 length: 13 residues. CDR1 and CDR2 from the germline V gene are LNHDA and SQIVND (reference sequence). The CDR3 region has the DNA TGTGCCAGTACCAGGGACGGGAACACTGAAGCTTTCTTT. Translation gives CASTRDGNTEAFF.

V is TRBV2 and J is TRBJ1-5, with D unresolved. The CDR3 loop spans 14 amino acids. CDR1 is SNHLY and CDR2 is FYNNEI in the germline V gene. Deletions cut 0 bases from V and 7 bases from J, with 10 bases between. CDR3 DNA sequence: TGTGCCAGCAGTGAAGCAGGGAAGATCCAGCCCCAGCATTTT. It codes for CASSEAGKIQPQHF.

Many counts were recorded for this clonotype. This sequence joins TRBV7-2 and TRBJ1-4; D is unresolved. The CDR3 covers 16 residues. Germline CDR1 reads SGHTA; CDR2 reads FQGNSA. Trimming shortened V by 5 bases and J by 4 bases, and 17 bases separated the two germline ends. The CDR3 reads CASSHGLAGDNEKLFF. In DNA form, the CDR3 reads TGTGCCAGCAGCCATGGCCTGGCAGGAGATAATGAAAAACTGTTTTTT.

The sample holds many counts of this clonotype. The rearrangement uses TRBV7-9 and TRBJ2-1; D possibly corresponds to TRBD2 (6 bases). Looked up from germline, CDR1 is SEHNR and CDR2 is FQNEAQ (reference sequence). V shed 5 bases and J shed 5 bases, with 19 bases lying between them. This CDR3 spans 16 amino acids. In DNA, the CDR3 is TGTGCCAGCAGCCAGGAGGGCCGGGGCCGGGACAATGAGCAGTTCTTC. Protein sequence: CASSQEGRGRDNEQFF.

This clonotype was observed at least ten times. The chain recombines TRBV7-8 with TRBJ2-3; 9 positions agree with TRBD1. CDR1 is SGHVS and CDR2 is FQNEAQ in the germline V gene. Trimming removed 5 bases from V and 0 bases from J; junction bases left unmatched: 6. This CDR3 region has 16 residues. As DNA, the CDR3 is TGTGCCAGCAGCGTAACAGGGGGCTTAAGCACAGATACGCAGTATTTT. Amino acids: CASSVTGGLSTDTQYF.

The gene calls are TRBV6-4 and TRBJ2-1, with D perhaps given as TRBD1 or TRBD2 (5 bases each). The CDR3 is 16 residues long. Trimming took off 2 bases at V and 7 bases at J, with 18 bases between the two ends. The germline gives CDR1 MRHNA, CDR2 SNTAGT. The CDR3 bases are TGTGCCAGCAGTGACATGGGGGTCCGTGCCCGGAATGAGCAGTTCTTC. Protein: CASSDMGVRARNEQFF.

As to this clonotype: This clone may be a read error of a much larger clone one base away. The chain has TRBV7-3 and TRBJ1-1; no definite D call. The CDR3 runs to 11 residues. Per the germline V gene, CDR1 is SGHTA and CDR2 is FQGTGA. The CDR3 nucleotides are TGTGCCAGCAGCTTAACGGTTGAAGCTTCCTTT. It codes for CASSLTVEASF.

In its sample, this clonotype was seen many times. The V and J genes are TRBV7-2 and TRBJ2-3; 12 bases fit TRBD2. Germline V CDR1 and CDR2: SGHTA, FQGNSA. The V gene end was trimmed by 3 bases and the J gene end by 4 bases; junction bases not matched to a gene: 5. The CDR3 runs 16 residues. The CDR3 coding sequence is TGTGCCAGCAGCTTGGCTAGCGGGGGGGCTCCAGATACGCAGTATTTT. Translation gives CASSLASGGAPDTQYF.

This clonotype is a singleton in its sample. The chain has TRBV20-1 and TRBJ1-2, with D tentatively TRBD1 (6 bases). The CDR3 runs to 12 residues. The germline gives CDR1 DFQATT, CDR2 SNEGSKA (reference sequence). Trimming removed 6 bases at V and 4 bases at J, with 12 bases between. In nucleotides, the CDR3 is TGCAGTGCGCCAACAGGGTTCTATGGCTACACCTTC. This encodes CSAPTGFYGYTF.

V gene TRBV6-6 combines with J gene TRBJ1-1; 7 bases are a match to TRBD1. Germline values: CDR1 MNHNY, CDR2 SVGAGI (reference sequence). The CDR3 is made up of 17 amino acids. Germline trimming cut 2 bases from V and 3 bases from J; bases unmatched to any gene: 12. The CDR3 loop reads CASSYIRLDRPYTEAFF. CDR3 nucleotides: TGTGCCAGCAGTTACATACGACTGGACAGGCCGTACACTGAAGCTTTCTTT.

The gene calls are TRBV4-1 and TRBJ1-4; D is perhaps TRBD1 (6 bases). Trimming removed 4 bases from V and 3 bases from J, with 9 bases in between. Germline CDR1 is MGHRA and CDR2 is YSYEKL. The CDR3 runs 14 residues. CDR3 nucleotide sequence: TGCGCCAGCAGCCGTGCAGGGGCTAATGAAAAACTGTTTTTT. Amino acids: CASSRAGANEKLFF.

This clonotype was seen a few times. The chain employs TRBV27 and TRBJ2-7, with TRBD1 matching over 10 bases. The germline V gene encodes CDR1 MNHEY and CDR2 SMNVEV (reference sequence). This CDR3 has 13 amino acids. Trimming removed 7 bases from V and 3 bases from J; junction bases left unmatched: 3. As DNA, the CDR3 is TGTGCCAGCAAATGGACAGGGGGCTACGAGCAGTACTTC. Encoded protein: CASKWTGGYEQYF.

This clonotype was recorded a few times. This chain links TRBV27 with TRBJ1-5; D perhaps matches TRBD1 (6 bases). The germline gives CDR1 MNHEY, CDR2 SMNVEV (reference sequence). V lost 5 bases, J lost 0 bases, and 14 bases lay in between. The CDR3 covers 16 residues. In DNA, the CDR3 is TGTGCCAGCAGTCCGTCGACAGGAGATAGCAATCAGCCCCAGCATTTT. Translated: CASSPSTGDSNQPQHF.

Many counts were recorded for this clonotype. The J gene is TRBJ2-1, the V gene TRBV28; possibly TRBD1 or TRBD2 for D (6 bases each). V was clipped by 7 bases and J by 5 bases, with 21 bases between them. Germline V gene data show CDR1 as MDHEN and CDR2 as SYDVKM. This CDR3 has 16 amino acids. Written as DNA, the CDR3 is TGTGCCAGCACCCCCCCGGGGGCCAAAATCAACAATGAGCAGTTCTTC. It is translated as CASTPPGAKINNEQFF.

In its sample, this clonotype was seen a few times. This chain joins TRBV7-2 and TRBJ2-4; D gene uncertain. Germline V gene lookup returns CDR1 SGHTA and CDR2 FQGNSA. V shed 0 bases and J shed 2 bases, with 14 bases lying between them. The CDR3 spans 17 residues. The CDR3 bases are TGTGCCAGCAGCTTAGCGTTCCGATCCCTGACCAAAAACATTCAGTACTTC. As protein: CASSLAFRSLTKNIQYF.

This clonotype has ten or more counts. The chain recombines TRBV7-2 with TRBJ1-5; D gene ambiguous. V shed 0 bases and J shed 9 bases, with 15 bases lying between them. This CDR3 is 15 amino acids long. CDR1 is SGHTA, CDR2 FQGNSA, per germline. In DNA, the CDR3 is TGTGCCAGCAGCTTAGCCTTCGGCGGAGAAAGGCCCCAGCATTTT. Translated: CASSLAFGGERPQHF.